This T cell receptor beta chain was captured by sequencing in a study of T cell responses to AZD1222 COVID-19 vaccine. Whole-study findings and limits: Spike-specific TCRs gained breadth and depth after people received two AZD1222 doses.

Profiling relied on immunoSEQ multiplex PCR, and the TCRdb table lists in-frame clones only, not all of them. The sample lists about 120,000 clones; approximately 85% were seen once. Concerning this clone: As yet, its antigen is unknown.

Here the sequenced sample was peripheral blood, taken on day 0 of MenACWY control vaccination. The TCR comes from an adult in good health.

The CDR3 DNA sequence: TGTGCCAGCAGCCTAAATACAGGAGGTGTCTATGGCTACACCTTC. It encodes CASSLNTGGVYGYTF. The rearrangement uses TRBV6-5 and TRBJ1-2, with D possibly being TRBD1 (5 bases). This CDR3 has 15 residues. Trimming pared 6 bases from V and 4 bases from J, leaving 18 bases between. Germline V CDR1 and CDR2: MNHEY, SVGAGI.